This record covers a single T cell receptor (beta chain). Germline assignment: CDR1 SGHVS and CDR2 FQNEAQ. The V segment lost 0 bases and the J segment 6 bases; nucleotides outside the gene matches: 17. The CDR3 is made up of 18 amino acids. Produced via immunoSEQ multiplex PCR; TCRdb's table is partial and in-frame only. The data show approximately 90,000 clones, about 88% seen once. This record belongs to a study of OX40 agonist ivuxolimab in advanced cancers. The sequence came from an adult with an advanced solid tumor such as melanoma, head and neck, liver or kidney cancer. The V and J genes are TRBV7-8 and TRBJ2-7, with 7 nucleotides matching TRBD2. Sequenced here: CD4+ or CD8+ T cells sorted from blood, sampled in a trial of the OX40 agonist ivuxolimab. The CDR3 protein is CASSLAGLAGLNPLEQYF. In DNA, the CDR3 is TGTGCCAGCAGCTTAGCGGGGTTAGCGGGCCTCAACCCTCTCGAGCAGTACTTC.